By share, the clone carrying this T cell receptor (beta chain) counts as medium-sized. This record belongs to a study of T cells after yellow fever vaccination. The overall study: It was SMART-Seq v4 Ultra Low Input that prepared the fractions with low cell numbers.

Per germline, CDR1 DFQATT and CDR2 SNEGSKA (reference sequence). This CDR3 is 15 amino acids long. In TCRdb, the 5' RACE reads were re-called with MiXCR into one record per CDR3 protein. The data show roughly 4,800 distinct CDR3 sequences, under 10% seen once. The source was PBMCs, either bulk or a sorted T-cell subset (CD4+, CD8+, memory, or dextramer-sorted; not recorded which), collected 15 days after the yellow fever booster vaccination. This clonotype was sampled from a man aged 25-45 years who received the YFV17D yellow fever vaccine. The chain employs TRBV20-1 and TRBJ2-7; D call uncertain. This chain's CDR3 is CSLESPGPKSHEQYF. CDR3 nucleotide sequence: TGCAGCTTAGAGAGCCCGGGCCCCAAATCCCACGAGCAGTACTTC.